This is a list of T cell receptor beta chains from one sample in a study of blood T cell repertoires in COVID-19. The table came from immunoSEQ multiplex PCR; TCRdb's copy has only in-frame clones and leaves some out. The sample contains 150,000 or so clones, 75% to 90% of which appear only once. Sample: peripheral blood. The source of these receptors is a man aged 80 or over with acute or convalescent COVID-19. Each CDR3 is given with its conserved first and last residue. Fields, in order: J gene, V gene, D gene, clone size, CDR3 DNA, CDR3 protein. A D gene is named only where the DNA matches it firmly. Clone size appears in some rows only: once, few, many, or a class for an expanded clone.

J gene: TRBJ1-2
V gene: TRBV10-3
D gene: -
clone size: -
CDR3 DNA: TGTGCCATCAGTGAATCTGTGCAGACAAACAACTATGGCTACACCTTC
CDR3 protein: CAISESVQTNNYGYTF

J gene: TRBJ1-3
V gene: TRBV10-1
D gene: TRBD1
clone size: -
CDR3 DNA: TGCGCCAGCAGTGAGTCGATTGGGGGAGCAGGGGGCGAGGGAAACACCATATATTTT
CDR3 protein: CASSESIGGAGGEGNTIYF

J gene: TRBJ2-5
V gene: TRBV11-2
D gene: TRBD1
clone size: -
CDR3 DNA: TGTGCCAGCAGCCTCGGTCACAGGGGCCAAGAGACCCAGTACTTC
CDR3 protein: CASSLGHRGQETQYF

J gene: TRBJ1-3
V gene: TRBV7-9
D gene: -
clone size: -
CDR3 DNA: TGTGCCAGCAGCCCAACTAACCGGGACTCTGGAAACACCATATATTTT
CDR3 protein: CASSPTNRDSGNTIYF

J gene: TRBJ2-1
V gene: TRBV28
D gene: -
clone size: -
CDR3 DNA: TGTGCCAGCAGTTTCCCGGGGGGCCCCTACAATGAGCAGTTCTTC
CDR3 protein: CASSFPGGPYNEQFF

J gene: TRBJ2-7
V gene: TRBV6-5
D gene: TRBD2
clone size: -
CDR3 DNA: TGTGCCAGCAGTTGGACTAGCGGGAGATCGGGTGAGCAGTACTTC
CDR3 protein: CASSWTSGRSGEQYF

J gene: TRBJ1-5
V gene: TRBV28
D gene: TRBD1
clone size: once
CDR3 DNA: TGTGCCAGCTCATTCGGACAGGGACCCCAGCATTTT
CDR3 protein: CASSFGQGPQHF

J gene: TRBJ1-2
V gene: TRBV28
D gene: -
clone size: -
CDR3 DNA: TGTGCCAGCAGTCCCGATATAGCTTTTTCCAGGGATGGCTACACCTTC
CDR3 protein: CASSPDIAFSRDGYTF

J gene: TRBJ2-7
V gene: TRBV7-9
D gene: TRBD1
clone size: -
CDR3 DNA: TGTGCCAGCAGCTTATTTCACAGGGGAAACGAGCAGTACTTC
CDR3 protein: CASSLFHRGNEQYF

J gene: TRBJ1-5
V gene: TRBV5-5
D gene: TRBD1
clone size: -
CDR3 DNA: TGTGCCAGCAGCTTGAGGGGACAGGCCTCGGGTCAGCCCCAGCATTTT
CDR3 protein: CASSLRGQASGQPQHF